A single sample is the source of the 4 T cell receptor beta chains below, sequenced in a study of Ad26.COV2.S vaccination and SARS-CoV-2 variants. Treatment indicated: around 19 received Ad26.COV2.S at low or high dose, single or two shots; several received placebo; per-sample allocation not given. Day 63 after the first vaccine or placebo injection was the time point for sampling. Clones were sequenced by immunoSEQ multiplex PCR, and TCRdb holds only the in-frame ones, with some missing. The repertoire holds 410,000 or so clones, with around 93% as singletons. The sample consisted of peripheral blood, taken in a trial of Ad26.COV2.S vaccine versus placebo. These receptors were taken from a person aged 18-65 years who received the Ad26.COV2.S COVID-19 vaccine or a placebo.

The CDR3 sequence is CASSFNLNQPQHF. DNA for the CDR3: TGTGCCAGCAGTTTCAATCTTAATCAGCCCCAGCATTTT. The chain carries TRBV12-3 or TRBV12-4 and TRBJ1-5; no clear D. V lost 3 bases and J 4 bases, leaving 7 bases between the germline ends. The CDR3 totals 13 residues.

Only one count was recorded for this clone. The V and J genes are TRBV7-9 and TRBJ2-7; no clear D gene. This CDR3 is 14 amino acids long. V lost 0 bases to trimming and J lost 3 bases, with 9 bases between them. Per the germline V gene, CDR1 is SEHNR and CDR2 is FQNEAQ (reference sequence). CDR3 loop: CASSLATTFYEQYF. The CDR3 DNA sequence: TGTGCCAGCAGCTTAGCGACAACCTTCTACGAGCAGTACTTC.

This chain joins TRBV6-6 and TRBJ2-5; 9 bases match TRBD1. CDR3 length equals 14 residues. Trimming cost V 7 bases and J 5 bases; bases outside gene matches: 8. Germline V gives CDR1 MNHNY, CDR2 SVGAGI (reference sequence). The chain's CDR3 is CASTTGGRSETQYF. CDR3 DNA sequence: TGTGCCAGCACCACAGGGGGCAGATCGGAGACCCAGTACTTC.

V is TRBV6-5 and J is TRBJ1-3; D remains unclear. The CDR3 runs to 11 residues. V lost 10 bases and J 1 base, leaving 5 bases between the germline ends. Looked up from germline, CDR1 is MNHEY and CDR2 is SVGAGI. The DNA of the CDR3 is TGTGCCACCCTGTCTGGAAACACCATATATTTT. Amino acid sequence: CATLSGNTIYF.